This section outlines one T cell receptor beta chain sequence together with its context. Its specificity is unknown. From germline, CDR1 is LNHDA and CDR2 SQIVND (reference sequence). J lost 0 bases, V lost 5 bases, and 5 bases had no gene match. The CDR3 runs to 15 residues. This sample was included in a study of radiation and T cells in renal cell carcinoma. Study in general: Nephrectomy followed 15 Gy stereotactic body radiation by 4 weeks. Study conclusions and caveats: Without pretreatment biopsies, baseline tumor clonotype presence was undetermined.

Time point defined: blood 2 weeks post-SBRT. Treatment reported: 15 Gy SBRT to primary tumor, nephrectomy 4 weeks later. Generated by immunoSEQ multiplex PCR, the TCRdb table keeps only in-frame clones and is missing some. Of some 120,000 clones listed, 80% to 90% are singletons. V is TRBV19 and J is TRBJ1-2; TRBD1 matches 8 bases. The starting material was blood, obtained from a patient whose treatment included radiotherapy and nephrectomy. The receptor was isolated from a woman between 55 and 75 years old with renal cell carcinoma. CDR3 nucleotides: TGTGCCAGTAGTGCCGACAGGGGCACTAACTATGGCTACACCTTC. Protein sequence: CASSADRGTNYGYTF.